The T cell receptor beta chain described here comes from a study of post-analysis software for immune sequencing data. In the study overall: Progressive-relapsing, secondary progressive and relapsing-remitting multiple sclerosis were among the disease courses included. Study-wide results and limits: The study found TRBV5-6, TRBV5-1 and TRBV20-1 among about 5 TRBV segments more frequent in patients than controls. A significant reduction in normalized Chao1 diversity was observed in multiple sclerosis patients versus controls.

The CDR3 runs to 14 residues. Germline-derived CDR1 and CDR2 are SGHTA and FQGNSA. On this clonotype: What it recognizes is unknown.

Built from TCR beta cDNA, the libraries had unique molecular identifiers in them. Input populations of about 0.85 to 11 million T cells gave rise to 500,000 or so cDNA molecules. TCRdb recomputed calls from the PCR reads with MiXCR, one row per CDR3 protein. The table includes about 460,000 distinct CDR3 sequences, nearly 45% detected once. This receptor was taken from a girl aged 5-17 years with multiple sclerosis. The chain combines TRBV7-2 with TRBJ2-4, with 10 bases fitting TRBD2. The last part of the DNA fits TRBJ2-7 better; the J call may be wrong. The material sequenced was blood. The chain's CDR3 is CASSLSLAGYEQYF. The CDR3 DNA reads as TGTGCCAGCAGCTTATCACTAGCGGGATACGAGCAGTACTTC.